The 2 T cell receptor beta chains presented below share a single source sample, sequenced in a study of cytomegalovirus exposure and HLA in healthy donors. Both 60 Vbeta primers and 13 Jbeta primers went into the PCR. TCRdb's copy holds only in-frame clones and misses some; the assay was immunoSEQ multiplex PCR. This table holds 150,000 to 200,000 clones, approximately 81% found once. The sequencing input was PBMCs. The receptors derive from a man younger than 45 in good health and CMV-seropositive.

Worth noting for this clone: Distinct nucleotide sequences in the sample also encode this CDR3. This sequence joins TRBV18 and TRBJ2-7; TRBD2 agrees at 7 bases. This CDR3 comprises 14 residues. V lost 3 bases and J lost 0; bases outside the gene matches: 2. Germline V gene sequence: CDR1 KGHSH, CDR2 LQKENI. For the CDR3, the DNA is TGTGCCAGCTCACCCTCTAGCGGCTCCTACGAGCAGTACTTC. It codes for CASSPSSGSYEQYF.

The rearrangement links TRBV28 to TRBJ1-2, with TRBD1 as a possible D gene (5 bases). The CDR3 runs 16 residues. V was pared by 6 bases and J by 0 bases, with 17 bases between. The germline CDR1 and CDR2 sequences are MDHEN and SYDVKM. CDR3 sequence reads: CASRARGWDSNYGYTF. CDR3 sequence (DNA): TGTGCCAGCAGGGCCCGGGGGTGGGATTCTAACTATGGCTACACCTTC.